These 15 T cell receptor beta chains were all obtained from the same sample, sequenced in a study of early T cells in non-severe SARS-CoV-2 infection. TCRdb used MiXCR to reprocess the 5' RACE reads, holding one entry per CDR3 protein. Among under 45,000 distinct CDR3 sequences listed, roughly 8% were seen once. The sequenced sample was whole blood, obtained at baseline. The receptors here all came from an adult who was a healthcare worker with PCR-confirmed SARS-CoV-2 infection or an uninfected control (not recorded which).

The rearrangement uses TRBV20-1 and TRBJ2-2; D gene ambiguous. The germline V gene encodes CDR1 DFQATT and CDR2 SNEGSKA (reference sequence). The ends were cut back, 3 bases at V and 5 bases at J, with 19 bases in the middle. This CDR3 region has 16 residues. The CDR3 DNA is TGCAGTGCTAGTCCCCGACCACCCAGCCAAACCGGGGAGCTGTTTTTT. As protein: CSASPRPPSQTGELFF.

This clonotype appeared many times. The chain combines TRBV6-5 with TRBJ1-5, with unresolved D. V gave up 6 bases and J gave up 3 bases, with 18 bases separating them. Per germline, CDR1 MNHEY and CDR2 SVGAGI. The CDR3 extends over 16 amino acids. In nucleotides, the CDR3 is TGTGCCAGCAGCCTCTCCTGGGCGGGAGACAATCAGCCCCAGCATTTT. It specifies CASSLSWAGDNQPQHF.

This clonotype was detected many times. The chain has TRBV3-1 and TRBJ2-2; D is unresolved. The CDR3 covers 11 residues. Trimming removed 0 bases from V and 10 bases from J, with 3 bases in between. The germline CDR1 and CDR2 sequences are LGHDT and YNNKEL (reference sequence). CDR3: CASSQEMELFF. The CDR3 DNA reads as TGTGCCAGCAGCCAAGAAATGGAGCTGTTTTTT.

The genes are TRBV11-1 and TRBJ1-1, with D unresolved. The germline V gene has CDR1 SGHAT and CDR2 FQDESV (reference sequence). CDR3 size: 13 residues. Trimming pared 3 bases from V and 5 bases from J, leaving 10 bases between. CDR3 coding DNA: TGTGCCAGCAGCTTTTGGGCGGGGACTGAAGCTTTCTTT. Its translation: CASSFWAGTEAFF.

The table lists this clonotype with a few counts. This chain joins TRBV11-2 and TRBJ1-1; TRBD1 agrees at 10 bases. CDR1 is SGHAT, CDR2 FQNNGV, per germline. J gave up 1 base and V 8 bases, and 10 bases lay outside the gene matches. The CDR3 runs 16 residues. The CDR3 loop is CASVIGTGASNTEAFF. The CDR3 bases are TGTGCCAGCGTGATCGGGACAGGGGCGTCGAACACTGAAGCTTTCTTT.

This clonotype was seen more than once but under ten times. CDR3 amino acids: CASSYSQNNYGYTF. The CDR3 DNA follows: TGTGCCAGCAGTTACTCTCAGAATAACTATGGCTACACCTTC. The chain has TRBV6-5 and TRBJ1-2; D ambiguous. This CDR3 is 14 amino acids long. V was cut by 0 bases and J by 1 base, with 6 bases left in between. In germline, CDR1 is MNHEY, CDR2 SVGAGI.

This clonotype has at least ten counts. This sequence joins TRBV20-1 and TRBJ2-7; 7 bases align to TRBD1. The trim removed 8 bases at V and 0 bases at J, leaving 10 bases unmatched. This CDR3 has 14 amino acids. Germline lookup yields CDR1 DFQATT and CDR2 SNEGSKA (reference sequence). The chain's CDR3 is CSIPQGESSYEQYF. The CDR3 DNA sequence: TGCAGTATACCTCAGGGGGAGAGCTCCTACGAGCAGTACTTC.

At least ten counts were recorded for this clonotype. CDR3 region: CASSYRDSSYEQYF. CDR3 sequence (DNA): TGTGCCAGCAGTTACCGGGACAGCTCCTACGAGCAGTACTTC. The V and J genes are TRBV6-2 or TRBV6-3 and TRBJ2-7; 7 bases are a match to TRBD1. V lost 2 bases, J lost 0 bases, and 1 base stayed unmatched. CDR3 length: 14 residues. Germline V gives CDR1 MNHEY, CDR2 SVGEGT.

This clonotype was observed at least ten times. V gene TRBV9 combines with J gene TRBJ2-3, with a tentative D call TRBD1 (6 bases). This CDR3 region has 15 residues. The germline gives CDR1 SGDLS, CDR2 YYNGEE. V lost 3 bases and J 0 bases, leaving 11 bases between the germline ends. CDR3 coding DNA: TGTGCCAGCAGCGATGGGACATTTAGCACAGATACGCAGTATTTT. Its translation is CASSDGTFSTDTQYF.

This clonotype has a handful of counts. The CDR3 sequence: CASRRAGTENQPQHF. The CDR3 DNA reads TGTGCCAGCCGAAGGGCCGGGACAGAGAATCAGCCCCAGCATTTT. The gene calls are TRBV6-1 and TRBJ1-5, with 7 bases that match TRBD1. V dropped 8 bases and J dropped 4; count of bases not matched to a gene: 11. CDR1 is MNHNS, CDR2 SASEGT, per germline. This CDR3 has 15 residues.

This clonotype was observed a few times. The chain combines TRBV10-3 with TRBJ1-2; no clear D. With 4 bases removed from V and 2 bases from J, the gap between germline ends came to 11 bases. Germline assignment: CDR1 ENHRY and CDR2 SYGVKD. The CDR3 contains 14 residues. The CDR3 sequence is CAISGGRLNYGYTF. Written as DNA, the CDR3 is TGTGCCATCAGTGGAGGGAGGTTGAACTATGGCTACACCTTC.

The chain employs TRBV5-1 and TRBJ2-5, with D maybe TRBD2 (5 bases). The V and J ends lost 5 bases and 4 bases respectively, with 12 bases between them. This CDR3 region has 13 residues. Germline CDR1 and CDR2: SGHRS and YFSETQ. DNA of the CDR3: TGCGCCAGCAGGGAGGCGGGTGTAGAGACCCAGTACTTC. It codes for CASREAGVETQYF. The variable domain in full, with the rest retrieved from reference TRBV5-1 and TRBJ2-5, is KAGVTQTPRYLIKTRGQQVTLSCSPISGHRSVSWYQQTPGQGLQFLFEYFSETQRNKGNFPGRFSGRQFSNSRSEMNVSTLELGDSALYLCASREAGVETQYFGPGTRLLVL.

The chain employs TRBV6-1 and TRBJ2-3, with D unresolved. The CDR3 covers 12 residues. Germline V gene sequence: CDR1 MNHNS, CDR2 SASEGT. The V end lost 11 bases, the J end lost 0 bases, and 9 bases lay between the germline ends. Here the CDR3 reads CASLGSTDTQYF. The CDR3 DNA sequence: TGTGCCTCCCTTGGGAGCACAGATACGCAGTATTTT.

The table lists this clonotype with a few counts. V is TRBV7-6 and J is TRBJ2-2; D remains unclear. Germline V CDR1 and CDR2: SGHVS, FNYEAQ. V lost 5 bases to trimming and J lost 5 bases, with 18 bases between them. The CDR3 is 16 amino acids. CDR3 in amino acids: CASSPGAGVGTGELFF. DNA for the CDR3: TGTGCCAGCAGCCCCGGTGCAGGCGTGGGTACCGGGGAGCTGTTTTTT.

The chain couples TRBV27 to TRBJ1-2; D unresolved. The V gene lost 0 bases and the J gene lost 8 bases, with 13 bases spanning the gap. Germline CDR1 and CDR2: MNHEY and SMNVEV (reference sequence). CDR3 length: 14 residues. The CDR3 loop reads CASSLSSTKAGYTF. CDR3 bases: TGTGCCAGCAGTTTATCTTCCACCAAAGCAGGCTACACCTTC.